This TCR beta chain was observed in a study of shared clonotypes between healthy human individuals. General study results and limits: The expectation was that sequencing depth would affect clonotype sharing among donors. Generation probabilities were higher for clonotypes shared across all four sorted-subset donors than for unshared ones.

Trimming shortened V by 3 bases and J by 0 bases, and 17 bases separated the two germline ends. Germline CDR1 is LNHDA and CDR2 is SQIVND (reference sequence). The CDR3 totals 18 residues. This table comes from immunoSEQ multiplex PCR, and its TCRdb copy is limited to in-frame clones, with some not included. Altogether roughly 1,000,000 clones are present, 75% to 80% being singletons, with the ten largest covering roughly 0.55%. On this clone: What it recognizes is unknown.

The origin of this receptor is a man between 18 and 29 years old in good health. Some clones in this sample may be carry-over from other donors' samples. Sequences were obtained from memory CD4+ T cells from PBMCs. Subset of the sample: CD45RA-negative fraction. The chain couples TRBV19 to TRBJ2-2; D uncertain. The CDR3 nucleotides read TGTGCCAGTAGTATGATTCCCTCAGGCAGCGCGAACACCGGGGAGCTGTTTTTT. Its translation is CASSMIPSGSANTGELFF.